Below, 27 T cell receptor beta chains from the same sample are listed, as sequenced in a study of cytomegalovirus exposure and HLA in healthy donors. Profiled with immunoSEQ multiplex PCR; TCRdb holds only in-frame clones, not every one. The table lists some 130,000 clones, 70% to 85% of them singletons. The sequenced sample consisted of PBMCs. These receptors all stem from a man in his thirties or forties in good health and CMV-seropositive.

The chain uses TRBV7-2 and TRBJ2-7; 8 bases are shared with TRBD2. V lost 5 bases to trimming and J lost 6 bases; unmatched junction nucleotides: 9. The CDR3 extends over 14 amino acids. CDR1 and CDR2 from the germline V gene are SGHTA and FQGNSA. The CDR3 region has the DNA TGTGCCAGCAGCGGGGGGAGCGGGAGAGCCGAGCAGTACTTC. This encodes CASSGGSGRAEQYF.

V usage is TRBV6-5 and J usage is TRBJ2-7; tentative D call: TRBD1 (5 bases). This CDR3 has 16 residues. V lost 0 bases, J lost 2 bases, and 14 bases lay in between. Germline V gene sequence: CDR1 MNHEY, CDR2 SVGAGI. The CDR3, as DNA: TGTGCCAGCAGTTACTCCTCCTTAGGGGTGACCTACGAGCAGTACTTC. Protein: CASSYSSLGVTYEQYF.

The V and J genes are TRBV10-3 and TRBJ2-2; 10 nucleotides match TRBD1. Per the germline V gene, CDR1 is ENHRY and CDR2 is SYGVKD. The CDR3 sequence is 15 residues long. J lost 7 bases, V lost 2 bases, and 4 bases had no gene match. The CDR3 DNA sequence: TGTGCCATCAGTGAGGACAGGGGGCGCCTCGGGGAGCTGTTTTTT. Amino acids: CAISEDRGRLGELFF.

V is TRBV29-1 and J is TRBJ2-7, with TRBD2 matching over 9 bases. This CDR3 contains 15 residues. Germline V gene data show CDR1 as SQVTM and CDR2 as ANQGSEA. V was pared by 4 bases and J by 5 bases, with 12 bases of the junction left unmatched. The DNA of the CDR3 is TGCAGCGTTGTTTGGGGTAGGGGGACTAGCAACGAGCAGTACTTC. It translates to CSVVWGRGTSNEQYF.

The chain employs TRBV27 and TRBJ1-2; 8 bases match TRBD1. The CDR3 contains 15 residues. Trimming removed 3 bases from V and 7 bases from J; junction bases left unmatched: 10. CDR1 MNHEY and CDR2 SMNVEV come from the germline V gene (reference sequence). The CDR3 bases are TGTGCCAGCAGTTTCCGGGACAGGCTGTCGGGTGGCTACACCTTC. It specifies CASSFRDRLSGGYTF.

The V and J genes are TRBV11-2 and TRBJ2-7; TRBD2 agrees at 8 bases. V trimming: 0 bases; J trimming: 1 base; junction bases outside the gene matches: 5. Germline V gives CDR1 SGHAT, CDR2 FQNNGV. This CDR3 has 16 residues. DNA of the CDR3: TGTGCCAGCAGCTTAGATCTGGCTAGCGGGTCCTACGAGCAGTACTTC. Translated: CASSLDLASGSYEQYF.

J is TRBJ1-1 and V is TRBV29-1; D not certain. This CDR3 region has 12 residues. V was shortened by 4 bases and J by 6 bases, with 12 bases between the two germline ends. Germline values: CDR1 SQVTM, CDR2 ANQGSEA. The CDR3 nucleotides read TGCAGCGTTGGTGCGGGGTTAGCTGAAGCTTTCTTT. Protein: CSVGAGLAEAFF.

The chain combines TRBV7-2 with TRBJ2-1; TRBD1 agrees at 8 bases. The germline V gene encodes CDR1 SGHTA and CDR2 FQGNSA. The CDR3 spans 17 residues. V dropped 0 bases and J dropped 6; count of bases not matched to a gene: 10. This chain's CDR3 is CASSLAYRGKTANEQFF. As DNA, the CDR3 is TGTGCCAGCAGCTTAGCATACAGGGGGAAGACGGCCAATGAGCAGTTCTTC.

This chain uses TRBV29-1 with TRBJ1-1; D ambiguous. The germline CDR1 and CDR2 sequences are SQVTM and ANQGSEA. V was trimmed by 8 bases and J by 6 bases, leaving 19 bases between them. The CDR3 covers 13 residues. The CDR3 spells CSPVWSPLPEAFF. The CDR3 DNA follows: TGCAGCCCCGTTTGGAGCCCCTTGCCTGAAGCTTTCTTT.

This clone occurred a few times. CDR3: CASSYSLTGNTEAFF. CDR3 nucleotides: TGTGCCAGCAGTTACTCGCTAACAGGGAACACTGAAGCTTTCTTT. This chain uses TRBV6-5 with TRBJ1-1; perhaps TRBD1 as D (5 bases). Looked up from germline, CDR1 is MNHEY and CDR2 is SVGAGI. Deletions cut 0 bases from V and 1 base from J, with 9 bases between. This CDR3 has 15 amino acids.

The chain links TRBV6-1 to TRBJ1-5; possibly TRBD1 for D (6 bases). Germline-derived CDR1 and CDR2 are MNHNS and SASEGT. The CDR3 consists of 17 residues. The germline V and J ends were trimmed by 4 bases and 0 bases, with 16 bases remaining between them. DNA of the CDR3: TGTGCCAGCAGTGCCAGGGGCCCGCATTATAGCAATCAGCCCCAGCATTTT. This translates into CASSARGPHYSNQPQHF.

The J gene is TRBJ1-5, the V gene TRBV9; no reliable D call. This CDR3 region has 15 residues. Germline-derived CDR1 and CDR2 are SGDLS and YYNGEE. Between the trimmed V and J ends, which lost 0 bases and 1 base, there was a span of 8 bases. The CDR3 coding sequence is TGTGCCAGCAGCGTAGACATACAGAGCAATCAGCCCCAGCATTTT. This translates into CASSVDIQSNQPQHF.

This clone has just a few counts. This sequence joins TRBV19 and TRBJ1-5; possible D gene TRBD1, 5 bases. Per germline, CDR1 LNHDA and CDR2 SQIVND (reference sequence). The CDR3 contains 16 residues. Trimming took off 1 base at V and 0 bases at J, with 10 bases between the two ends. In DNA, the CDR3 is TGTGCCAGTAGTATAGCATTCGGGGGTAGCAATCAGCCCCAGCATTTT. It translates to CASSIAFGGSNQPQHF.

The sample holds one count of this clone. The chain has TRBV18 and TRBJ1-1; D perhaps matches TRBD1 (5 bases). Trimming removed 3 bases from V and 7 bases from J, with 9 bases in between. The CDR3 is 12 amino acids. The germline V gene encodes CDR1 KGHSH and CDR2 LQKENI. The CDR3 protein is CASSPGRDEAFF. In DNA form, the CDR3 reads TGTGCCAGCTCACCGGGCAGGGATGAAGCTTTCTTT.

This sequence joins TRBV29-1 and TRBJ2-1, with 11 bases that match TRBD2. The length of the CDR3 is 14 residues. Germline CDR1 and CDR2: SQVTM and ANQGSEA. The V gene end was trimmed by 6 bases and the J gene end by 10 bases; junction bases not matched to a gene: 11. In nucleotides, the CDR3 is TGCAGCGTCTCTACTAGCGGGAGTAATCGGGAGCAGTTCTTC. Amino acids: CSVSTSGSNREQFF.

The rearrangement joins TRBV9 to TRBJ2-7; D is perhaps TRBD1 (6 bases). This CDR3 contains 15 residues. CDR1 and CDR2 (germline): SGDLS, YYNGEE. Between the trimmed V and J ends, which lost 4 bases and 3 bases, there was a span of 17 bases. The CDR3 sequence is CASSLRTAPIYEQYF. The CDR3 nucleotides read TGTGCCAGCAGCCTCAGGACAGCACCAATCTACGAGCAGTACTTC.

This clone was observed a single time. The CDR3 nucleotides are TGTGCCAGCAGCTTGCTAGCGGGAGAGGGCGAGCAGTACTTC. This codes for CASSLLAGEGEQYF. This chain uses TRBV7-6 with TRBJ2-7; 10 bases match TRBD2. This CDR3 has 14 residues. Trimming took 3 bases from V and 6 from J; bases not matched to a gene: 5. CDR1 is SGHVS, CDR2 FNYEAQ, per germline.

V usage is TRBV9 and J usage is TRBJ2-2, with 10 bases fitting TRBD1. With V trimmed by 4 bases and J by 6 bases, 9 bases remained unmatched. There are 16 residues in the CDR3. Germline-derived CDR1 and CDR2 are SGDLS and YYNGEE. The CDR3, as DNA: TGTGCCAGCAGCAGAGGAGGGACAGGGGAAGCCGGGGAGCTGTTTTTT. Protein product: CASSRGGTGEAGELFF. Full variable domain (remainder filled in from reference TRBV9 and TRBJ2-2): DSGVTQTPKHLITATGQRVTLRCSPRSGDLSVYWYQQSLDQGLQFLIQYYNGEERAKGNILERFSAQQFPDLHSELNLSSLELGDSALYFCASSRGGTGEAGELFFGEGSRLTVL.

In this sample, this clone turned up once. The chain recombines TRBV2 with TRBJ2-7, with TRBD2 matching over 7 bases. This CDR3 is built from 15 residues. Germline CDR1 and CDR2: SNHLY and FYNNEI. J was trimmed by 3 bases and V by 6 bases; bases with no gene match: 11. The CDR3 bases are TGTGCCAGCAGCCCAACCTCGACGGGGGGCTACGAGCAGTACTTC. This gives the protein CASSPTSTGGYEQYF.

This chain uses TRBV30 with TRBJ1-1; D gene ambiguous. Trimming shortened V by 1 base and J by 0 bases, and 6 bases separated the two germline ends. The CDR3 spans 13 residues. Germline assignment: CDR1 GTSNPN and CDR2 SVGIG (reference sequence). CDR3 region: CAWSGALNTEAFF. CDR3 DNA sequence: TGTGCCTGGAGTGGGGCTTTGAACACTGAAGCTTTCTTT.

A single count supports this clone. V and J are TRBV19 and TRBJ2-3, with D maybe TRBD2 (7 bases). V was clipped by 7 bases and J by 6 bases, with 20 bases between them. Per germline, CDR1 LNHDA and CDR2 SQIVND (reference sequence). The CDR3 contains 15 residues. The CDR3 nucleotides read TGTGCCAGTAAATATAGGGGGGGCCCAGCCGATACGCAGTATTTT. This encodes CASKYRGGPADTQYF.

The gene calls are TRBV9 and TRBJ2-3; 12 nucleotides agree with TRBD2. CDR1 and CDR2 (germline): SGDLS, YYNGEE. This CDR3 has 17 residues. V shed 5 bases, J shed 4 bases, and the junction held 11 bases outside the gene matches. CDR3 protein: CASSRLAGGPVSDTQYF. The CDR3 coding sequence is TGTGCCAGCAGTAGGCTAGCGGGAGGGCCTGTGTCAGATACGCAGTATTTT.

The J gene is TRBJ1-2, the V gene TRBV18, with a possible D match to TRBD1 (5 bases). Germline assignment: CDR1 KGHSH and CDR2 LQKENI. The CDR3 is made up of 15 amino acids. Between the trimmed V and J ends, which lost 6 bases and 4 bases, there was a span of 18 bases. CDR3 bases: TGTGCCAGCTCTGACAGTGGCCTTAGGGGCTATGGCTACACCTTC. Its protein product is CASSDSGLRGYGYTF.

V and J are TRBV10-3 and TRBJ2-7, with 9 bases that match TRBD2. Per germline, CDR1 ENHRY and CDR2 SYGVKD. Unmatched junction bases numbered 5, after V lost 5 bases and J lost 0 bases. The CDR3 has 15 amino acids. DNA of the CDR3: TGTGCCATCAGTCAGACTAGCGGACACTCCTACGAGCAGTACTTC. Protein sequence: CAISQTSGHSYEQYF.

The rearrangement links TRBV30 to TRBJ1-2; 12 nucleotides agree with TRBD1. The CDR3 covers 14 residues. The germline V gene has CDR1 GTSNPN and CDR2 SVGIG (reference sequence). Trimming cost V 3 bases and J 8 bases; bases outside gene matches: 7. DNA for the CDR3: TGTGCCTGGAGGGGGACAGGGGGCGTTGAAGGCTACACCTTC. Translated: CAWRGTGGVEGYTF. The entire variable domain, with the rest obtained from reference TRBV30 and TRBJ1-2, is as follows: SQTIHQWPATLVQPVGSPLSLECTVEGTSNPNLYWYRQAAGRGLQLLFYSVGIGQISSEVPQNLSASRPQDRQFILSSKKLLLSDSGFYLCAWRGTGGVEGYTFGSGTRLTVV.

This chain joins TRBV7-9 and TRBJ1-5; 9 bases line up with TRBD1. Germline trimming cut 1 base from V and 10 bases from J; bases unmatched to any gene: 5. Germline CDR1 is SEHNR and CDR2 is FQNEAQ (reference sequence). The length of the CDR3 is 14 residues. DNA for the CDR3: TGTGCCAGCAGCTTAGATGGGACAGGGCTTCCCCAGCATTTT. Protein sequence: CASSLDGTGLPQHF.

This chain joins TRBV5-1 and TRBJ1-2; a weak D match, TRBD1 (6 bases). Germline lookup yields CDR1 SGHRS and CDR2 YFSETQ. The CDR3 consists of 14 residues. V gave up 3 bases and J gave up 3 bases, with 12 bases separating them. In DNA form, the CDR3 reads TGCGCCAGCAGCTCGGGACAACCAGACTATGGCTACACCTTC. It translates to CASSSGQPDYGYTF.